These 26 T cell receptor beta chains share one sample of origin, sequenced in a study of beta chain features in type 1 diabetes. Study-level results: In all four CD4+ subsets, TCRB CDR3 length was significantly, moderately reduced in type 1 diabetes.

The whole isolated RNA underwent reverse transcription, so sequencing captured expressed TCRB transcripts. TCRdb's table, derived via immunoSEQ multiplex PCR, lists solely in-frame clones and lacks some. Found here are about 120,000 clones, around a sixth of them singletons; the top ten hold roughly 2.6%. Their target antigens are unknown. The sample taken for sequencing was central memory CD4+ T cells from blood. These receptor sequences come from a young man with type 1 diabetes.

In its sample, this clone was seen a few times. The CDR3 here is CSVLAGMNTEAFF. The CDR3, as DNA: TGCAGCGTTCTGGCAGGTATGAACACTGAAGCTTTCTTT. The chain recombines TRBV29-1 with TRBJ1-1; D is unresolved. The CDR3 runs 13 residues. V was shortened by 5 bases and J by 0 bases, with 10 bases between the two germline ends. CDR1 SQVTM and CDR2 ANQGSEA come from the germline V gene.

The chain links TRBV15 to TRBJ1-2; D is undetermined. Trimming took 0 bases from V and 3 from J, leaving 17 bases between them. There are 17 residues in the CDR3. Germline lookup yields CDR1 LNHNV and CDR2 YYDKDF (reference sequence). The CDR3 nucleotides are TGTGCCACCAGCAGAGATTTCTCGGACCCGAGGGACTATGGCTACACCTTC. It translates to CATSRDFSDPRDYGYTF.

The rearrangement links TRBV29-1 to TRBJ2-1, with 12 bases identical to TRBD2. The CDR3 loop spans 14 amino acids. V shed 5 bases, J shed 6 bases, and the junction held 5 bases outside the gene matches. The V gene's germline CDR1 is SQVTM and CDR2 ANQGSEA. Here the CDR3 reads CSVTTSGSGNEQFF. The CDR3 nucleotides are TGCAGCGTTACGACTAGCGGGAGTGGCAATGAGCAGTTCTTC.

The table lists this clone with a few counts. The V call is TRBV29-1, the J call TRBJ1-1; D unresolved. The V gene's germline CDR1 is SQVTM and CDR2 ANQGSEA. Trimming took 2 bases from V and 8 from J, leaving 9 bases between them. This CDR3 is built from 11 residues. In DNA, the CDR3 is TGCAGCGTTGAAATGTGGGCAGAAGCTTTCTTT. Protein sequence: CSVEMWAEAFF.

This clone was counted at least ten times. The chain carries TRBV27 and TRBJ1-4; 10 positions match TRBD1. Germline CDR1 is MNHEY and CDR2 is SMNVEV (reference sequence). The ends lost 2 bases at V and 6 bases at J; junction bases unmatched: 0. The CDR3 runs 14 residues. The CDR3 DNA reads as TGTGCCAGCAGTTTAGGGACAGGGGATGAAAAACTGTTTTTT. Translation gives CASSLGTGDEKLFF.

The CDR3 region has the DNA TGTGCCAGCACCGGGACAGGGAACTCCTACGAGCAGTACTTC. Protein product: CASTGTGNSYEQYF. This chain joins TRBV6-5 and TRBJ2-7; 9 nucleotides line up with TRBD1. V lost 7 bases and J lost 0; bases outside the gene matches: 4. The CDR3 covers 14 residues. Germline loops: CDR1 MNHEY, CDR2 SVGAGI.

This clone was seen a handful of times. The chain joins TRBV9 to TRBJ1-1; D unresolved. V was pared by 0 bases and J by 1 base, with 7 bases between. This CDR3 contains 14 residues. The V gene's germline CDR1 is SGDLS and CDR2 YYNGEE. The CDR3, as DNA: TGTGCCAGCAGCGTAGCTAGTGCGAACACTGAAGCTTTCTTT. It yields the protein CASSVASANTEAFF.

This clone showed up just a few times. Written as DNA, the CDR3 is TGTGCCAGCTCACCAGGGGTTAATCAGCCCCAGCATTTT. Encoded protein: CASSPGVNQPQHF. This sequence joins TRBV18 and TRBJ1-5; D is ambiguous. The germline V and J ends were trimmed by 2 bases and 4 bases, with 6 bases remaining between them. This CDR3 is 13 amino acids long. Germline CDR1 and CDR2: KGHSH and LQKENI.

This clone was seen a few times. The CDR3, as DNA: TGCGCCAGCAGCCCAGGGACTAGCGGAGACACAGATACGCAGTATTTT. As protein: CASSPGTSGDTDTQYF. V usage is TRBV5-1 and J usage is TRBJ2-3; TRBD2 matches at 11 bases. J lost 2 bases, V lost 4 bases, and 6 bases had no gene match. The CDR3 has 16 residues. The germline gives CDR1 SGHRS, CDR2 YFSETQ.

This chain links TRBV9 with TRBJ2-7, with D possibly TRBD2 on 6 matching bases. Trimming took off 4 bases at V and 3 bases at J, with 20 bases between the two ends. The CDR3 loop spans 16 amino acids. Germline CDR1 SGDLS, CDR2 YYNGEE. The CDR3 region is CASSPKPEEGLYEQYF. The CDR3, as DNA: TGTGCCAGCAGCCCTAAGCCCGAGGAGGGGCTCTACGAGCAGTACTTC.

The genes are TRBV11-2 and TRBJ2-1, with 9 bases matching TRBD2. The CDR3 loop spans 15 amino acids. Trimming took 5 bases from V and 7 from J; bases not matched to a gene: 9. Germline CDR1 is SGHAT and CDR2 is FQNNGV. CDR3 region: CASSQIAGAGNEQFF. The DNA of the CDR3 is TGTGCCAGCAGCCAAATAGCGGGAGCAGGTAATGAGCAGTTCTTC.

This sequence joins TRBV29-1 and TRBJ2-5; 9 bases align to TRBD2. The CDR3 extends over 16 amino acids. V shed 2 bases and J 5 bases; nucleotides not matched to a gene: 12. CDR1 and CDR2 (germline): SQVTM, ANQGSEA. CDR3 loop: CSVERVSSGKAETQYF. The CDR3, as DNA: TGCAGCGTTGAAAGAGTCTCTAGCGGGAAAGCGGAGACCCAGTACTTC.

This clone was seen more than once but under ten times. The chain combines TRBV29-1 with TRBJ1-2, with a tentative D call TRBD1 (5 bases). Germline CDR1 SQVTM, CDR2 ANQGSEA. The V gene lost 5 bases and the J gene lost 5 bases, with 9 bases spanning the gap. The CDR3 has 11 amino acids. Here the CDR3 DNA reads TGCAGCGTTACAGGCGGTTATGGCTACACCTTC. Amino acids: CSVTGGYGYTF.

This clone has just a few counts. The CDR3 DNA reads TGTGCCAGCAGCCCCGCCGACAGGGATACGCAGTATTTT. Translated: CASSPADRDTQYF. The chain couples TRBV5-6 to TRBJ2-3, with D perhaps matching TRBD1 (6 bases). V was cut by 4 bases and J by 6 bases, with 12 bases left in between. This CDR3 is built from 13 residues. Germline V CDR1 and CDR2: SGHDT, YYEEEE.

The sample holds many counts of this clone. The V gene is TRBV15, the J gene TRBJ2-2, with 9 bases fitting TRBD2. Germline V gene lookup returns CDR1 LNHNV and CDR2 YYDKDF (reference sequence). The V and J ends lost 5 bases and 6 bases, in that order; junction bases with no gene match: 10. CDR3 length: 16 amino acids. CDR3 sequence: CATSGAGGPSAGELFF. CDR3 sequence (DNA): TGTGCCACCAGCGGGGCGGGAGGGCCATCTGCCGGGGAGCTGTTTTTT.

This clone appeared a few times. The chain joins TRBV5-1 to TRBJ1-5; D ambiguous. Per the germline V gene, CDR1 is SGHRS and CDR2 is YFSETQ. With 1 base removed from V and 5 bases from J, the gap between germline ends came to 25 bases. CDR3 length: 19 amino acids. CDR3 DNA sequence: TGCGCCAGCAGCTTGTTGTATCGATTCGGGAAATTACACGATCAGCCCCAGCATTTT. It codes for CASSLLYRFGKLHDQPQHF.

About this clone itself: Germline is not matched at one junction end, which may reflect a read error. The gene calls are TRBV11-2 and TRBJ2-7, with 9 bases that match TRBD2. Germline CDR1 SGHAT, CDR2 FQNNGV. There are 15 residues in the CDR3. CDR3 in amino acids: CASSLPSGISHEQYF. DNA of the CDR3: TGTGCCAGCAGCTTACCTAGCGGGATCTCCCACGAGCAGTACTTC.

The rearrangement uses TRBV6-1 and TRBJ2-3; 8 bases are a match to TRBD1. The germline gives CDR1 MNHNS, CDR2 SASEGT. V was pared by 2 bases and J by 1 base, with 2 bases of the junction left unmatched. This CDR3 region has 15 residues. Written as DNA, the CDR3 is TGTGCCAGCAGTGAACAGGGGGCAGGCACAGATACGCAGTATTTT. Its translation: CASSEQGAGTDTQYF.

CDR3 loop: CSVRAVGYTF. The DNA for the CDR3 is TGCAGTGTTAGGGCGGTGGGCTACACCTTC. The gene calls are TRBV20-1 and TRBJ1-2; D is ambiguous. The germline V gene has CDR1 DFQATT and CDR2 SNEGSKA (reference sequence). The CDR3 has 10 amino acids. V was clipped by 7 bases and J by 8 bases, with 11 bases between them.

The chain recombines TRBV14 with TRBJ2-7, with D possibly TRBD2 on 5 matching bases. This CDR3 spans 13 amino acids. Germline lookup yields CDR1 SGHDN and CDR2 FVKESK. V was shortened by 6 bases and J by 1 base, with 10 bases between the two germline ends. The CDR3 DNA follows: TGTGCCAGCAGTCGAGGCGGGTCCTACGAGCAGTACTTC. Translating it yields CASSRGGSYEQYF.

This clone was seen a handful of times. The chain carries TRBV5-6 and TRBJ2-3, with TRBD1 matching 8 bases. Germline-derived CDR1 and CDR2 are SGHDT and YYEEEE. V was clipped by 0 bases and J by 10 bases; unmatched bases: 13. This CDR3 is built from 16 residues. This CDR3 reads CASSLASRTGIGAQYF. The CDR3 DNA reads TGTGCCAGCAGCTTGGCCTCTAGGACAGGGATTGGGGCGCAGTATTTT.

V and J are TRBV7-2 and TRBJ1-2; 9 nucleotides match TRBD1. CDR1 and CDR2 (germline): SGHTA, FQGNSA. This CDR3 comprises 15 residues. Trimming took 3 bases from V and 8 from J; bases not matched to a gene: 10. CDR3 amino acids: CASSFTRTGDRGYTF. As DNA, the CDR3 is TGTGCCAGCAGCTTTACAAGGACAGGGGATCGGGGCTACACCTTC. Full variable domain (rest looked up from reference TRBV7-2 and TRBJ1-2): GAGVSQSPSNKVTEKGKDVELRCDPISGHTALYWYRQSLGQGLEFLIYFQGNSAPDKSGLPSDRFSAERTGGSVSTLTIQRTQQEDSAVYLCASSFTRTGDRGYTFGSGTRLTVV.

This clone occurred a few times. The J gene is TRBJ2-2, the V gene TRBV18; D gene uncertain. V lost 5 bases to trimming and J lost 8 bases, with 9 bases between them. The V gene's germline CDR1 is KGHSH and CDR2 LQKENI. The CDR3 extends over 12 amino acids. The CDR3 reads CASSEPIGELFF. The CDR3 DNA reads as TGTGCCAGCTCAGAACCGATAGGGGAGCTGTTTTTT.

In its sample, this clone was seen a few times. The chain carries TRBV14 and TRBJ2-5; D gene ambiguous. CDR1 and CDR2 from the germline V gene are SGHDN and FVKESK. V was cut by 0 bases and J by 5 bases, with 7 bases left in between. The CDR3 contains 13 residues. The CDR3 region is CASSQDPRETQYF. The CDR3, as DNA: TGTGCCAGCAGCCAAGATCCGAGGGAGACCCAGTACTTC.

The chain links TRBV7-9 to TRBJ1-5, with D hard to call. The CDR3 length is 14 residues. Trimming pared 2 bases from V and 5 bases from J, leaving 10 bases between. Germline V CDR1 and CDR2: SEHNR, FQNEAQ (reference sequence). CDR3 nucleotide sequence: TGTGCCAGCAGCTTATCCCGGGGAGATCAGCCCCAGCATTTT. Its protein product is CASSLSRGDQPQHF. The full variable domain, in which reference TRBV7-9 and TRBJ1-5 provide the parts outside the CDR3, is DTGVSQNPRHKITKRGQNVTFRCDPISEHNRLYWYRQTLGQGPEFLTYFQNEAQLEKSRLLSDRFSAERPKGSFSTLEIQRTEQGDSAMYLCASSLSRGDQPQHFGDGTRLSIL.

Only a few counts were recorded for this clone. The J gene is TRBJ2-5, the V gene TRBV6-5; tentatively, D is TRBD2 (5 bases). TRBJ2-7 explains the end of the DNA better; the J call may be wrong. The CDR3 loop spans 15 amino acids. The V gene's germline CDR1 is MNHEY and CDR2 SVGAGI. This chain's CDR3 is CASSYSALGSYEQYF. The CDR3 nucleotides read TGTGCCAGCAGTTACTCCGCGCTAGGGAGCTACGAGCAGTACTTC.